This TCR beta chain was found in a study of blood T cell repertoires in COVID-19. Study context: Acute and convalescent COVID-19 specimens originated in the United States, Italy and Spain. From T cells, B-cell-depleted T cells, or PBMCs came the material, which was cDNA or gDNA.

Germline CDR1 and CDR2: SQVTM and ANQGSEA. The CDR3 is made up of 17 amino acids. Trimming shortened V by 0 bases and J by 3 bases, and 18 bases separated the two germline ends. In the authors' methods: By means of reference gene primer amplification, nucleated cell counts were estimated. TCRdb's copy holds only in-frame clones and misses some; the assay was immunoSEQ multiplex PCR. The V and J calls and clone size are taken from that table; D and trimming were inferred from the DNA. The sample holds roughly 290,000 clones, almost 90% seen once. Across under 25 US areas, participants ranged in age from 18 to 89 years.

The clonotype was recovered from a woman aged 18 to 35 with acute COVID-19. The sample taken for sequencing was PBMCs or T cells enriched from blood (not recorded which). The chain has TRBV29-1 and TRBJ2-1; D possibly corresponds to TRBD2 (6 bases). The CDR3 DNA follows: TGCAGCGTTGAAGATCGGGTGCGGGGAGGACTCTACAATGAGCAGTTCTTC. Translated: CSVEDRVRGGLYNEQFF.